This entry features one T cell receptor beta chain sequence. The data originate from a study of T cell changes during pregnancy in multiple sclerosis. Some clones are missing from TCRdb's copy, which holds only in-frame ones; the method was immunoSEQ multiplex PCR. The table records tens of thousands of clones, about 90% of them present only once. This CDR3 is built from 14 residues. J lost 8 bases, V lost 3 bases, and 3 bases had no gene match. Germline V lookup: CDR1 MGHDK, CDR2 SYGVNS. The gene calls are TRBV25-1 and TRBJ1-4, with 10 bases identical to TRBD1. The sample in question was peripheral blood, obtained after pregnancy. The receptor's source is a female donor in good health, enrolled as a control in a pregnancy study. Here the CDR3 DNA reads TGTGCCAGCAGTGAGACAGGGGGCAAGGAAAAACTGTTTTTT. Its translation is CASSETGGKEKLFF.